This T cell receptor beta chain was retrieved from a study of cytomegalovirus exposure and HLA in healthy donors. Primers for the PCR totalled 60 Vbeta and 13 Jbeta. The table came from immunoSEQ multiplex PCR; TCRdb's copy has only in-frame clones and leaves some out. The repertoire holds about 130,000 clones, with roughly three quarters as singletons. Material: PBMCs. The receptor's source is a young man in good health and CMV-seronegative.

In nucleotides, the CDR3 is TGCGCCAGCAGCGCTGGACAGGCCTACAATGAGCAGTTCTTC. Protein sequence: CASSAGQAYNEQFF. The V gene is TRBV5-1, the J gene TRBJ2-1; 7 positions agree with TRBD1. In germline, CDR1 is SGHRS, CDR2 YFSETQ. After removal of 4 bases from V and 2 bases from J, the junction contained 3 bases not matched to a gene. The CDR3 totals 14 residues.